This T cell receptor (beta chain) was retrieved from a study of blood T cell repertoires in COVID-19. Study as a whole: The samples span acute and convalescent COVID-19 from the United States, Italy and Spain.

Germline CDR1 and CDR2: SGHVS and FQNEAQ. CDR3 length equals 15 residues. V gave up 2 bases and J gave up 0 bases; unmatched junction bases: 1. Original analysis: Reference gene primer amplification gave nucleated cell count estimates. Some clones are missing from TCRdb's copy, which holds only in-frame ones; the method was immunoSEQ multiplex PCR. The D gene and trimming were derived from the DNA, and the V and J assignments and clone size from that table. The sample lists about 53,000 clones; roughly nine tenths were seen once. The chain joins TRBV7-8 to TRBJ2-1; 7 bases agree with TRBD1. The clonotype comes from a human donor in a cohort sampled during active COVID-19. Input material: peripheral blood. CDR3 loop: CASSLTGASYNEQFF. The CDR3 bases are TGTGCCAGCAGCTTAACAGGGGCCTCCTACAATGAGCAGTTCTTC.